This T cell receptor beta chain derives from a study of blood T cell repertoires in COVID-19. The CDR3 sequence is 16 residues long. Trimming cost V 7 bases and J 8 bases, with 23 bases left between them. In germline, CDR1 is MGHRA, CDR2 YSYEKL. Measured with immunoSEQ multiplex PCR; TCRdb has only the in-frame clones, and not every one. The table shows about 200,000 clones, with roughly nine tenths occurring only once. The sequenced material came from peripheral blood. The chain links TRBV4-1 to TRBJ2-2; tentative D call: TRBD1 (6 bases). The clonotype comes from a man aged 60 to 69 who had recovered from COVID-19. CDR3 sequence reads: CASNQLFRGKTGELFF. The CDR3 DNA reads as TGCGCCAGCAACCAGCTCTTCAGGGGCAAAACAGGGGAGCTGTTTTTT.